This T cell receptor beta chain stems from a study of blood T cell repertoires in COVID-19. The CDR3 runs 15 residues. Germline values: CDR1 MNHNY, CDR2 SVGAGI (reference sequence). With 5 bases clipped from V and 6 bases from J, the junction kept 6 bases outside the gene matches. Produced via immunoSEQ multiplex PCR; TCRdb's table is partial and in-frame only. This sample has around 300,000 clones; 87% occur once, and the top ten carry 1%. V gene TRBV6-6 combines with J gene TRBJ1-4; the match to TRBD1 covers 10 bases. The sample was peripheral blood. The receptor comes from a middle-aged man with active or convalescent COVID-19. CDR3 bases: TGTGCCAGCAGTGCCTTGGGGACAGGGGATGAAAAACTGTTTTTT. Translating it yields CASSALGTGDEKLFF.